The 31 T cell receptor beta chains below come from one sample, sequenced in a study of vaccination and CD4 T cells after COVID-19. The antigens of these receptors remain unknown. Once obtained from cultured CD4+ T cells, the DNA was sequenced using the Oncomine TCR Beta short-read assay. MiXCR, run by TCRdb on the PCR reads, gives a single entry per CDR3 protein. The sample has about 17,000 distinct CDR3 sequences, about 46% seen once. The treatment denotes: roughly 11-day PBMC culture with coronavirus spike peptide pools or control peptides (ViraFEST assay). Specimen: CD4+ T cells from blood, cultured in vitro, collected before SARS-CoV-2 vaccination. These receptors all come from a human donor who had recovered from COVID-19.

This clonotype appeared once. V usage is TRBV6-1 and J usage is TRBJ1-2; a possible D gene is TRBD1 (6 bases). Trimming took off 2 bases at V and 4 bases at J, with 11 bases between the two ends. From germline, CDR1 is MNHNS and CDR2 SASEGT. The CDR3 has 14 amino acids. The CDR3 loop is CASSEYDRFYGYTF. The CDR3 region has the DNA TGTGCCAGCAGTGAATACGACAGGTTCTATGGCTACACCTTC.

This clonotype was recorded a few times. The chain is built from TRBV15 and TRBJ2-2; D possibly corresponds to TRBD1 (6 bases). Germline CDR1 is LNHNV and CDR2 is YYDKDF (reference sequence). Between the trimmed V and J ends, which lost 3 bases and 5 bases, there was a span of 10 bases. The CDR3 length is 14 residues. CDR3 bases: TGTGCCACCAGCAGCCGGGACAAGACCGGGGAGCTGTTTTTT. Protein: CATSSRDKTGELFF.

V gene TRBV10-1 combines with J gene TRBJ2-7; D unresolved. The V and J ends lost 8 bases and 6 bases respectively, with 20 bases between them. The germline CDR1 and CDR2 sequences are WNHNN and SYGVQD (reference sequence). The CDR3 spans 14 residues. This chain's CDR3 is CASGPSMMLGEQYF. CDR3 bases: TGCGCCAGCGGACCAAGCATGATGCTGGGCGAGCAGTACTTC.

This clonotype was counted a few times. This sequence joins TRBV7-9 and TRBJ2-7; D is possibly TRBD2 (5 bases). V was shortened by 5 bases and J by 5 bases, with 28 bases between the two germline ends. In germline, CDR1 is SEHNR, CDR2 FQNEAQ (reference sequence). CDR3 size: 18 residues. This chain's CDR3 is CASSQSLIRAGKADEQYF. CDR3 nucleotides: TGTGCCAGCAGCCAATCTTTAATTCGGGCGGGCAAGGCGGACGAGCAGTACTTC.

The chain has TRBV20-1 and TRBJ2-3, with 8 positions matching TRBD2. CDR3 length: 15 amino acids. CDR1 and CDR2 from the germline V gene are DFQATT and SNEGSKA (reference sequence). The V segment lost 7 bases and the J segment 8 bases; nucleotides outside the gene matches: 17. The CDR3 sequence is CSGSVREGFAGTQYF. The CDR3 DNA is TGCAGTGGAAGTGTCCGGGAGGGTTTTGCAGGTACGCAGTATTTT.

The chain employs TRBV5-6 and TRBJ2-7, with 13 bases matching TRBD2. The CDR3 spans 14 residues. The V and J ends lost 1 base and 8 bases, in that order; junction bases with no gene match: 3. Germline CDR1 is SGHDT and CDR2 is YYEEEE. DNA for the CDR3: TGTGCCAGCAGCTTGACTAGCGGGGGGGAAAAGCAGTACTTC. Its protein product is CASSLTSGGEKQYF.

The V call is TRBV7-2, the J call TRBJ1-2; D may be TRBD1 (5 bases). Germline CDR1 is SGHTA and CDR2 is FQGNSA. The CDR3 is made up of 15 amino acids. The ends were cut back, 3 bases at V and 3 bases at J, with 14 bases in the middle. The CDR3 DNA follows: TGTGCCAGCAGCTTCTGGGACGGGCGGGACTATGGCTACACCTTC. Its protein product is CASSFWDGRDYGYTF.

Within the sample, this clonotype is medium-sized. The rearrangement links TRBV2 to TRBJ1-2; maybe TRBD1 (6 bases). Trimming stripped 0 bases from V and 7 bases from J, with 12 bases between. From germline, CDR1 is SNHLY and CDR2 FYNNEI. The CDR3 has 14 residues. The CDR3 loop is CASSEAWTVSGYTF. CDR3 coding DNA: TGTGCCAGCAGTGAAGCCTGGACAGTAAGTGGCTACACCTTC.

The sample holds a few counts of this clonotype. V is TRBV19 and J is TRBJ1-5, with D possibly TRBD1 on 5 matching bases. This CDR3 region has 12 residues. Germline V gives CDR1 LNHDA, CDR2 SQIVND (reference sequence). The V gene lost 3 bases and the J gene lost 9 bases, with 9 bases spanning the gap. In nucleotides, the CDR3 is TGTGCCAGTAGTATCTCAGGGAGGCCCCAGCATTTT. Its translation is CASSISGRPQHF.

This clonotype was detected only a few times. This sequence joins TRBV27 and TRBJ2-1; 11 nucleotides agree with TRBD2. Germline V gives CDR1 MNHEY, CDR2 SMNVEV (reference sequence). The CDR3 is 18 residues long. V trimming: 4 bases; J trimming: 4 bases; junction bases outside the gene matches: 12. CDR3 coding DNA: TGTGCCAGCAGTTACTGGGCCCCGGGGACTAGCGGTTACAATGAGCAGTTCTTC. Its translation is CASSYWAPGTSGYNEQFF.

This chain links TRBV5-5 with TRBJ1-5; TRBD1 might be the D (5 bases). Trimming shortened V by 3 bases and J by 0 bases, and 10 bases separated the two germline ends. The germline V gene encodes CDR1 SGHKS and CDR2 YYEKEE (reference sequence). CDR3 size: 15 residues. CDR3 protein: CASSSGRSSNQPQHF. CDR3 sequence (DNA): TGTGCCAGCAGCTCGGGACGGAGTAGCAATCAGCCCCAGCATTTT.

This chain joins TRBV29-1 and TRBJ1-6, with TRBD1 matching 7 bases. Trimming at V came to 4 bases and at J to 8 bases, leaving 5 bases not matched to a gene. The CDR3 extends over 13 amino acids. Germline V gene sequence: CDR1 SQVTM, CDR2 ANQGSEA. The CDR3 nucleotides are TGCAGCGTTGGTCGGGACAGAGATTCACCCCTCCACTTT. Protein product: CSVGRDRDSPLHF.

CDR3: CASSSGTPRGYGYTF. CDR3 coding DNA: TGTGCCAGCAGTTCCGGGACTCCTAGGGGCTATGGCTACACCTTC. The chain joins TRBV7-2 to TRBJ1-2, with a weak D call TRBD1 (5 bases). Trimming took 6 bases from V and 4 from J, leaving 18 bases between them. The germline gives CDR1 SGHTA, CDR2 FQGNSA. The CDR3 spans 15 residues.

There are a few counts of this clonotype. The chain links TRBV18 to TRBJ1-1; no definite D call. In germline, CDR1 is KGHSH, CDR2 LQKENI. The CDR3 has 16 amino acids. Between the trimmed V and J ends, which lost 3 bases and 3 bases, there was a span of 17 bases. CDR3 loop: CASSPRPLGRDTEAFF. The CDR3 nucleotides are TGTGCCAGCTCACCCCGACCCCTTGGGAGGGACACTGAAGCTTTCTTT.

V usage is TRBV15 and J usage is TRBJ1-1; 7 bases align to TRBD1. Unmatched junction bases numbered 4, after V lost 0 bases and J lost 9 bases. The CDR3 is 13 residues long. CDR1 and CDR2 from the germline V gene are LNHNV and YYDKDF (reference sequence). The CDR3 DNA follows: TGTGCCACCAGCAGAGACGGACAGGTAAAAGCTTTCTTT. It yields the protein CATSRDGQVKAFF.

This clonotype was recorded a few times. This chain joins TRBV7-2 and TRBJ2-7, with 8 bases aligning to TRBD1. Unmatched junction bases numbered 13, after V lost 5 bases and J lost 4 bases. The CDR3 runs to 16 residues. The germline gives CDR1 SGHTA, CDR2 FQGNSA. The CDR3 here is CASSLATGTGSYEQYF. DNA of the CDR3: TGTGCCAGCAGCCTCGCTACTGGGACAGGATCTTACGAGCAGTACTTC.

This clonotype came up a few times. The genes are TRBV20-1 and TRBJ1-2, with a tentative D call TRBD1 (6 bases). The germline CDR1 and CDR2 sequences are DFQATT and SNEGSKA (reference sequence). V lost 3 bases and J 2 bases, leaving 16 bases between the germline ends. The CDR3 sequence is 15 residues long. The CDR3 DNA is TGCAGTGCTAGGGACCAAGGGGGAAGCAACTATGGCTACACCTTC. It encodes CSARDQGGSNYGYTF.

This clonotype was seen a handful of times. The genes are TRBV7-2 and TRBJ1-5, with no clear D. V dropped 3 bases and J dropped 1 base, with 4 bases sitting between them. This CDR3 contains 13 residues. Germline V gene sequence: CDR1 SGHTA, CDR2 FQGNSA. The CDR3 region has the DNA TGTGCCAGCAGCTTGTGGAGCAATCAGCCCCAGCATTTT. Its translation: CASSLWSNQPQHF.

This chain joins TRBV2 and TRBJ1-3; a possible D gene is TRBD1 (6 bases). The length of the CDR3 is 15 residues. Trimming shortened V by 6 bases and J by 4 bases, and 16 bases separated the two germline ends. Germline CDR1 reads SNHLY; CDR2 reads FYNNEI. The CDR3 protein is CASSPGHVRGNTIYF. Here the CDR3 DNA reads TGTGCCAGCAGCCCGGGACACGTAAGAGGAAACACCATATATTTT.

This clonotype was counted a few times. V usage is TRBV20-1 and J usage is TRBJ1-2; the D gene is possibly TRBD1 (6 bases). Germline CDR1 reads DFQATT; CDR2 reads SNEGSKA (reference sequence). This CDR3 contains 15 residues. The V end was cut by 0 bases, the J end by 6 bases, with 17 bases between. The CDR3 is CSARDVQGSDDGYTF. The CDR3 DNA reads as TGCAGTGCTAGAGATGTACAGGGTAGTGATGATGGCTACACCTTC.

J is TRBJ1-4 and V is TRBV27, with 7 bases matching TRBD1. The CDR3 spans 15 residues. The junction had 10 bases not matched to a gene; V was cut back by 5 bases and J by 7 bases. CDR1 is MNHEY, CDR2 SMNVEV, per germline (reference sequence). The CDR3 nucleotides are TGTGCCAGCAGTCCCGTCTCCGGGACAGCTGAAAAACTGTTTTTT. It translates to CASSPVSGTAEKLFF.

V gene TRBV20-1 combines with J gene TRBJ2-1; 15 bases are a match to TRBD2. Trimming cost V 6 bases and J 6 bases; bases outside gene matches: 0. Germline CDR1 DFQATT, CDR2 SNEGSKA (reference sequence). The CDR3 spans 13 residues. The CDR3 here is CSAGLAGGNEQFF. The DNA for the CDR3 is TGCAGTGCGGGACTAGCGGGGGGCAATGAGCAGTTCTTC.

This clonotype appeared a few times. The gene calls are TRBV10-3 and TRBJ1-5; 9 positions agree with TRBD1. V lost 10 bases, J lost 6 bases, and 10 bases stayed unmatched. CDR1 and CDR2 from the germline V gene are ENHRY and SYGVKD. The CDR3 loop spans 14 amino acids. CDR3 DNA: TGTGCCACGGCTGGGACAGGGTTATTTCAGCCCCAGCATTTT. Translating it yields CATAGTGLFQPQHF.

This rearrangement joins TRBV6-1 to TRBJ2-3, with D tentatively TRBD2 (7 bases). V was cut by 7 bases and J by 3 bases, with 11 bases left in between. Germline CDR1 MNHNS, CDR2 SASEGT. The length of the CDR3 is 13 residues. The CDR3 loop is CASKGGETDTQYF. For the CDR3, the DNA is TGTGCCAGCAAAGGGGGGGAAACAGATACGCAGTATTTT.

J is TRBJ1-6 and V is TRBV11-3; D is perhaps TRBD1 (5 bases). Trimming pared 0 bases from V and 11 bases from J, leaving 17 bases between. Germline V gene data show CDR1 as SGHNT and CDR2 as YENEEA. The CDR3 length is 16 residues. Here the CDR3 reads CASSLDGDFVSAPLHF. CDR3 nucleotides: TGTGCCAGCAGCTTAGATGGGGACTTCGTTTCGGCACCCCTCCACTTT. The full variable domain, in which reference TRBV11-3 and TRBJ1-6 provide the parts outside the CDR3, is EAGVVQSPRYKIIEKKQPVAFWCNPISGHNTLYWYLQNLGQGPELLIRYENEEAVDDSQLPKDRFSAERLKGVDSTLKIQPAELGDSAVYLCASSLDGDFVSAPLHFGNGTRLTVT.

This clonotype was picked up a small number of times. This chain uses TRBV12-3 or TRBV12-4 with TRBJ1-2; the match to TRBD1 covers 7 bases. V gave up 5 bases and J gave up 6 bases; unmatched junction bases: 9. The CDR3 has 14 amino acids. The CDR3 DNA follows: TGTGCCAGCAGTCCTATGACAGGGTGGCATGGCTACACCTTC. Translation: CASSPMTGWHGYTF.

This clonotype was counted between two and nine times. CDR3: CASSMGTATLYGYTF. The CDR3 DNA sequence: TGTGCCAGTAGTATGGGGACGGCCACACTCTATGGCTACACCTTC. The rearrangement joins TRBV19 to TRBJ1-2; weak D call: TRBD1 (5 bases). The germline V gene encodes CDR1 LNHDA and CDR2 SQIVND (reference sequence). This CDR3 contains 15 residues. V was pared by 3 bases and J by 4 bases, with 15 bases between.

The chain combines TRBV28 with TRBJ1-2; no clear D gene. The CDR3 totals 14 residues. V gave up 6 bases and J gave up 0 bases, with 11 bases separating them. Germline loops: CDR1 MDHEN, CDR2 SYDVKM. The CDR3 sequence is CASRGRGTNYGYTF. The CDR3 nucleotides are TGTGCCAGCAGGGGCCGCGGAACTAACTATGGCTACACCTTC.

This clonotype was found a few times. The J gene is TRBJ2-1, the V gene TRBV19, with 7 bases lining up with TRBD2. CDR1 and CDR2 (germline): LNHDA, SQIVND (reference sequence). Trimming cost V 6 bases and J 6 bases; bases outside gene matches: 11. CDR3 length: 15 amino acids. The CDR3 nucleotides are TGTGCCAGTAGCCGCGTAGCGGGTCCCCTCAATGAGCAGTTCTTC. Translated, it gives CASSRVAGPLNEQFF. Filled out from reference TRBV19 and TRBJ2-1, the complete variable domain reads DGGITQSPKYLFRKEGQNVTLSCEQNLNHDAMYWYRQDPGQGLRLIYYSQIVNDFQKGDIAEGYSVSREKKESFPLTVTSAQKNPTAFYLCASSRVAGPLNEQFFGPGTRLTVL.

The CDR3 DNA reads as TGCAGTGCTAGAGACCCCAGGGAAGGAAACACCATATATTTT. Protein product: CSARDPREGNTIYF. The chain carries TRBV20-1 and TRBJ1-3, with D possibly matching TRBD1 (5 bases). The germline gives CDR1 DFQATT, CDR2 SNEGSKA (reference sequence). This CDR3 is built from 14 residues. The ends were cut back, 0 bases at V and 4 bases at J, with 10 bases in the middle.

The chain combines TRBV5-4 with TRBJ2-5; tentatively, D is TRBD1 (6 bases). Germline CDR1 reads SGHNT; CDR2 reads YYREEE (reference sequence). There are 14 residues in the CDR3. Trimming removed 4 bases at V and 1 base at J, with 11 bases between. The CDR3 DNA reads as TGTGCCAGCAGCCTGGACAGTTTCCAAGAGACCCAGTACTTC. This sequence encodes CASSLDSFQETQYF.